The clone carrying this TCR beta chain was detected only a few times. The antigen remains unidentified. This CDR3 comprises 13 residues. Germline CDR1 is KGHSH and CDR2 is LQKENI. V lost 1 base to trimming and J lost 4 bases, with 8 bases between them. cDNA synthesis used the whole RNA isolate, giving expressed TCRB sequences. TCRdb's table, derived via immunoSEQ multiplex PCR, lists solely in-frame clones and lacks some. The table includes 100,000 to 150,000 clones, roughly 17% detected once. The record originates from a study of beta chain features in type 1 diabetes. Study-level findings and limits: A moderate, significant TCRB CDR3 shortening appeared in type 1 diabetes across four CD4+ subsets.

The sequence was collected from a man between 18 and 35 years old with type 1 diabetes. The chain carries TRBV18 and TRBJ2-7; D remains unclear. Source material: central memory CD4+ T cells from blood. DNA of the CDR3: TGTGCCAGCTCACCACAGGACGGGTACGAGCAGTACTTC. Its protein is CASSPQDGYEQYF.